This T cell receptor beta chain originates from a study of vaccination and CD4 T cells after COVID-19. Study-wide findings and caveats: The study found that a median around 86% of reactive clones in convalescent patients appeared only post-vaccination.

An Oncomine TCR Beta short-read assay was used to sequence the DNA from cultured CD4+ T cells. TCRdb ran MiXCR on the PCR reads and lists one entry per CDR3 protein. The sample records 15,000 to 20,000 distinct CDR3 sequences, around 45% being singletons. This CDR3 is built from 13 residues. The V and J ends lost 3 bases and 5 bases, in that order; junction bases with no gene match: 3. Germline V gene sequence: CDR1 DFQATT, CDR2 SNEGSKA (reference sequence). As regards this clonotype: Its antigen is not identified.

Specified treatment: approximately nine-day PBMC culture with coronavirus spike peptide pools or control peptides (ViraFEST assay). Sequencing used CD4+ T cells from blood, cultured in vitro. The chain combines TRBV20-1 with TRBJ2-4; 8 nucleotides line up with TRBD2. The TCR sequence derives from a human donor who had recovered from COVID-19. CDR3 nucleotides: TGCAGTGCTAGCCCGGGGGGGGAAAACATTCAGTACTTC. Translation gives CSASPGGENIQYF.